This T cell receptor beta chain was captured by sequencing in a study of fetal regulatory T cell absence and autoimmunity. Study-level background: Without clinical diabetes, IPEX patients showed exocrine pancreas autoimmunity. Study results and limitations: Some top pancreas TCR clones were over 100-fold enriched versus cord blood. Pancreas and cord blood did not differ much in TRB family usage.

A note on this clone: Its antigen is as yet unknown.

This was a survey-level run. Method: immunoSEQ multiplex PCR; TCRdb's copy keeps in-frame clones and lacks some. Here the sample spans 95,000 to 100,000 clones, less than 80% being singletons. CDR3 length: 13 amino acids. The V gene's germline CDR1 is SGHTS and CDR2 YDEGEE. V was cut by 0 bases and J by 6 bases, with 9 bases left in between. What was sequenced was pancreas tissue. The rearrangement links TRBV5-8 to TRBJ1-2; D is undetermined. The TCR originated in a male donor with IPEX syndrome. CDR3 sequence reads: CASSLGTLDGYTF. CDR3 sequence (DNA): TGTGCCAGCAGCTTGGGGACTTTGGATGGCTACACCTTC. Variable domain in full (rest from reference TRBV5-8 and TRBJ1-2): EAGVTQSPTHLIKTRGQQATLRCSPISGHTSVYWYQQALGLGLQFLLWYDEGEERNRGNFPPRFSGRQFPNYSSELNVNALELEDSALYLCASSLGTLDGYTFGSGTRLTVV.